These T cell receptor beta chains were read from a single sample in a study of patients and donors after allogeneic stem cell transplantation. Each CDR3 protein gets one entry after TCRdb re-called the RT-PCR reads with MiXCR. Of approximately 150,000 distinct CDR3 sequences listed, 20% to 25% are singletons. The sample comprised blood, either unsorted or a sorted T cell fraction (not recorded which). The receptors derive from a human donor who was either an allogeneic HSCT recipient or a stem cell or donor lymphocyte infusion donor (not recorded which). It is not recorded whose cells these are; they may come from a transplant donor. CDR3s leave out the opening cysteine and the closing phenylalanine or tryptophan. Each record gives: J gene, V gene, D gene, CDR3 protein. The D gene is left open where the match is weak.

TRBJ2-7	TRBV5-1	NA	ASKEGYEQY
TRBJ1-1	TRBV20-1	NA	SASSGQFTEAF
TRBJ2-1	TRBV12-3/TRBV12-4	TRBD1	ASSQQGAGYNEQF
TRBJ1-1	TRBV12-3/TRBV12-4	TRBD1	ASSPTGRGTEAF
TRBJ2-7	TRBV7-9	NA	ASIEEGTSYEQY
TRBJ1-5	TRBV12-3/TRBV12-4	NA	ASSPLGESQH
TRBJ2-2	TRBV5-1	TRBD1	ASSSDRVLSGELF
TRBJ1-2	TRBV20-1	NA	SANNREYYGYT
TRBJ2-1	TRBV20-1	NA	SAFDDSYNEQF
TRBJ2-4	TRBV20-1	NA	SARVQLAKNIQY
TRBJ2-1	TRBV12-3/TRBV12-4	TRBD2	ASRKSSGEQF
TRBJ2-3	TRBV20-1	TRBD2	SAAPGLAGSSTDTQY
TRBJ2-1	TRBV6-4	NA	ASPRGAGSSYNEQF
TRBJ2-3	TRBV20-1	NA	SASYRVETDTQY
TRBJ2-1	TRBV6-5	TRBD2	ASSTSGGWDEQF
TRBJ1-2	TRBV6-5	NA	ASSSAGVDGYT
TRBJ2-7	TRBV4-2	NA	ASSQDETAHYEQY
TRBJ2-1	TRBV5-4	NA	ASSRPVQQRRSYNEQF
TRBJ2-1	TRBV29-1	TRBD2	SAALASGNNEQF
TRBJ1-2	TRBV20-1	NA	SASFASGNYGYT
TRBJ1-2	TRBV6-5	NA	ASTPAEWKRSYYGYT
TRBJ1-6	TRBV7-3	NA	ASSSRGSYNSPLH
TRBJ2-2	TRBV5-1	TRBD1	ASSGTGTANTGELF
TRBJ1-1	TRBV14	NA	ASSQVIVGEAF
TRBJ1-2	TRBV7-2	NA	ASSLAPATNYGYT
TRBJ1-6	TRBV12-3/TRBV12-4	TRBD1	ASSLRGDSNSPLH
TRBJ2-1	TRBV6-1	TRBD2	ASSRTSGYNEQF
TRBJ2-5	TRBV28	TRBD1	ATQPGGETQY
TRBJ2-1	TRBV2	TRBD2	ASRPGLADYNEQF
TRBJ1-1	TRBV12-3/TRBV12-4	TRBD1	ASSKGQGNTEAF
TRBJ1-4	TRBV5-1	NA	ASSLADWGEKLF
TRBJ2-3	TRBV7-9	TRBD2	ASSLVLAGSTDTQY
TRBJ2-7	TRBV29-1	TRBD2	SVRPAGTSGPIEQY
TRBJ1-5	TRBV20-1	TRBD1	SAPRGTGEFQPQH
TRBJ1-1	TRBV9	NA	ASSVKGTSYTEAF
TRBJ2-2	TRBV12-3/TRBV12-4	NA	ASIPDRVKRGELF
TRBJ2-1	TRBV12-3/TRBV12-4	NA	ASSLDAMQF
TRBJ1-3	TRBV12-3/TRBV12-4	TRBD1	ASRRQGGNTIY
TRBJ2-7	TRBV9	TRBD2	ASSVGLQYEQY
TRBJ1-1	TRBV5-1	TRBD1	ASSQSGTGSRAF